This paragraph covers one T cell receptor beta chain sequence. As handled by the study authors: Amplification with reference gene primers provided the estimates of nucleated cell counts. TCRdb keeps only in-frame clones here, not all; method: immunoSEQ multiplex PCR. The V and J calls and the clone size are those of that table, but D and trimming were determined from the DNA. The table records some 260,000 clones, around nine tenths of them present only once. In germline, CDR1 is MNHEY, CDR2 SMNVEV (reference sequence). V shed 4 bases, J shed 6 bases, and the junction held 7 bases outside the gene matches. The CDR3 has 14 residues. The source of the sample is a study of blood T cell repertoires in COVID-19.

Sequencing was performed on peripheral blood. The chain uses TRBV27 and TRBJ2-7, with TRBD1 identical over 9 bases. The sequence derives from a woman aged 40 to 55 who had recovered from COVID-19. CDR3 sequence (DNA): TGTGCCAGCAGTTGGGGACAGGGTGCTCCCGAGCAGTACTTC. It encodes CASSWGQGAPEQYF.